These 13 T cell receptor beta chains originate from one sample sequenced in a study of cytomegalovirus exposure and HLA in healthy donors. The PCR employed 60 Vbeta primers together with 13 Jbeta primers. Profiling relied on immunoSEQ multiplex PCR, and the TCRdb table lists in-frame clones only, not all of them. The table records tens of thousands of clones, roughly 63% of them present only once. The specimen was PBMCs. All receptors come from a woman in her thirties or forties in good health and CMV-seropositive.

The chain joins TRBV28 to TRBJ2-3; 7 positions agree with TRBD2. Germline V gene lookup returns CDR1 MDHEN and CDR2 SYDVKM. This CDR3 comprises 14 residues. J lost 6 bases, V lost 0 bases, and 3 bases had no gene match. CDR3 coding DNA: TGTGCCAGCAGTTTATGGTCTAGCGGTGATACGCAGTATTTT. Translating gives CASSLWSSGDTQYF.

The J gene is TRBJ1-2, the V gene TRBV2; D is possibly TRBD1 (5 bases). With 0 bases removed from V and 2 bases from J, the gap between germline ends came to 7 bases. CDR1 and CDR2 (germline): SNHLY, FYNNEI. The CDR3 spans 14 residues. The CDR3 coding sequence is TGTGCCAGCAGTGAAGCGGCAGGGAACTATGGCTACACCTTC. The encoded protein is CASSEAAGNYGYTF.

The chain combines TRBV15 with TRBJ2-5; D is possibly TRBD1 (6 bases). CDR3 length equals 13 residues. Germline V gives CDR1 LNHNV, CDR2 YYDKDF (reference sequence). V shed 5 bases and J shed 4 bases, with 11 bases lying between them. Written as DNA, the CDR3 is TGTGCCACCAGCTCACGACAGGCAGAGACCCAGTACTTC. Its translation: CATSSRQAETQYF.

CDR3 DNA: TGCGCCAGCAGCCGACTAAAGTTTGGGAGAAATGAGCAGTTCTTC. This translates into CASSRLKFGRNEQFF. The V and J genes are TRBV4-1 and TRBJ2-1; the D gene is possibly TRBD2 (5 bases). The CDR3 runs 15 residues. V was shortened by 4 bases and J by 7 bases, with 17 bases between the two germline ends. The germline V gene encodes CDR1 MGHRA and CDR2 YSYEKL.

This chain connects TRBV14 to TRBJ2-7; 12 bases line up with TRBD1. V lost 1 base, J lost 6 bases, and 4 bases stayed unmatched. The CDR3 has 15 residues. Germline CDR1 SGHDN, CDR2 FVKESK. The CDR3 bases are TGTGCCAGCAGCCAAGTCGGGACAGGGGGCGTCGAGCAGTACTTC. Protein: CASSQVGTGGVEQYF. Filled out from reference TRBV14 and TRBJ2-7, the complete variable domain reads EAGVTQFPSHSVIEKGQTVTLRCDPISGHDNLYWYRRVMGKEIKFLLHFVKESKQDESGMPNNRFLAERTGGTYSTLKVQPAELEDSGVYFCASSQVGTGGVEQYFGPGTRLTVT.

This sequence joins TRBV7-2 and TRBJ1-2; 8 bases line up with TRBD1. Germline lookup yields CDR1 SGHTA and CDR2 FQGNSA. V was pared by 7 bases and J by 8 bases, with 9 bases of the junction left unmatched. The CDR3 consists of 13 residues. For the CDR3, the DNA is TGTGCCAGCACCCCCCAGGGGGCGTCGGGCTACACCTTC. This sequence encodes CASTPQGASGYTF.

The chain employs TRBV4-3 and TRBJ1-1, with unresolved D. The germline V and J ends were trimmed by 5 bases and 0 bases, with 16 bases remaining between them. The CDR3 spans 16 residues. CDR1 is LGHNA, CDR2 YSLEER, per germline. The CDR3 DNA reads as TGCGCCAGCAGCGGCTACCCTCGGGAATTGAACACTGAAGCTTTCTTT. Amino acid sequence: CASSGYPRELNTEAFF.

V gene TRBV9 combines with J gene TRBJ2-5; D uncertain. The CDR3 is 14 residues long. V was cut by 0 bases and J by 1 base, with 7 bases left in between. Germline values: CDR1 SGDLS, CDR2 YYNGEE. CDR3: CASSVDAVQETQYF. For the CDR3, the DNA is TGTGCCAGCAGCGTAGATGCGGTCCAAGAGACCCAGTACTTC.

The CDR3 DNA is TGTGCCAGCGAGGGACAGAGAAATGAAAAACTGTTTTTT. This translates into CASEGQRNEKLFF. The chain joins TRBV28 to TRBJ1-4; 7 bases agree with TRBD1. This CDR3 spans 13 amino acids. CDR1 and CDR2 from the germline V gene are MDHEN and SYDVKM. Trimming removed 8 bases from V and 5 bases from J; junction bases left unmatched: 5. Full variable domain (missing parts from reference TRBV28 and TRBJ1-4): DVKVTQSSRYLVKRTGEKVFLECVQDMDHENMFWYRQDPGLGLRLIYFSYDVKMKEKGDIPEGYSVSREKKERFSLILESASTNQTSMYLCASEGQRNEKLFFGSGTQLSVL.

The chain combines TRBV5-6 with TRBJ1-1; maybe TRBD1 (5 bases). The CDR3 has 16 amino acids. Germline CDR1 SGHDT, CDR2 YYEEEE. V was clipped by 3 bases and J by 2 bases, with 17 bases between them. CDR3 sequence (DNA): TGTGCCAGCAGCTGGGGGGGTGTGGGGGATAACACTGAAGCTTTCTTT. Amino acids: CASSWGGVGDNTEAFF.

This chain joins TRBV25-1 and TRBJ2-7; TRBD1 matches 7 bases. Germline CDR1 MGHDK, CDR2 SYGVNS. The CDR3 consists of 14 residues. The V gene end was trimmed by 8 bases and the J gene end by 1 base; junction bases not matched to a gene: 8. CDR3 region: CASPGTEDSYEQYF. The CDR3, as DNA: TGTGCCAGCCCCGGGACAGAGGATTCCTACGAGCAGTACTTC.

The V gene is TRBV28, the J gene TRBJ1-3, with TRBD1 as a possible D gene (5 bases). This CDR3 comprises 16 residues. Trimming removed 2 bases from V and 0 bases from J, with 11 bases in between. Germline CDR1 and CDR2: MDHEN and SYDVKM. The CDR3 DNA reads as TGTGCCAGCAGTTTAGATACAGGAGACTCTGGAAACACCATATATTTT. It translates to CASSLDTGDSGNTIYF.

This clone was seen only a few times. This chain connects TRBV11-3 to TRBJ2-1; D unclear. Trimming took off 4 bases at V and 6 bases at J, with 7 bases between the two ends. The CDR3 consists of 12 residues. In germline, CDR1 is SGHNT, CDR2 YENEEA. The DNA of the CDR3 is TGTGCCAGCAGCTCAGCGCGCAATGAGCAGTTCTTC. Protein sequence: CASSSARNEQFF. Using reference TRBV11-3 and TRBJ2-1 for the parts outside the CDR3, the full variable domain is EAGVVQSPRYKIIEKKQPVAFWCNPISGHNTLYWYLQNLGQGPELLIRYENEEAVDDSQLPKDRFSAERLKGVDSTLKIQPAELGDSAVYLCASSSARNEQFFGPGTRLTVL.